This TCR beta chain derives from a study of T cell responses to AZD1222 COVID-19 vaccine. Clones were read by immunoSEQ multiplex PCR, and TCRdb kept only the in-frame ones, dropping some. This table holds about 130,000 clones, 88% found once. The CDR3 totals 16 residues. Between the trimmed V and J ends, which lost 1 base and 2 bases, there was a span of 14 bases. Germline CDR1 LGHNA, CDR2 YSLEER. This clonotype was obtained from an adult in good health. Source: peripheral blood, taken on day 0 of AZD1222 vaccination. The rearrangement joins TRBV4-3 to TRBJ1-2; possible D gene TRBD1, 5 bases. The CDR3 region has the DNA TGCGCCAGCAGCCAAGTCGTAAGGGGCCCCAACTATGGCTACACCTTC. Translation: CASSQVVRGPNYGYTF.